The entry below describes one T cell receptor beta chain. CDR3 length: 17 amino acids. Germline-derived CDR1 and CDR2 are SEHNR and FQNEAQ (reference sequence). Germline trimming cut 3 bases from V and 4 bases from J; bases unmatched to any gene: 9. This entry belongs to a study of cytomegalovirus exposure and HLA in healthy donors. The PCR ran on 60 Vbeta and 13 Jbeta primers. Clones were read by immunoSEQ multiplex PCR, and TCRdb kept only the in-frame ones, dropping some. The sample carries 160,000 or so clones, roughly 89% recorded once. The source of this sequence is a woman in her thirties in good health and CMV-seronegative. Sample: PBMCs. V is TRBV7-9 and J is TRBJ1-1, with 12 nucleotides matching TRBD1. The CDR3 is CASSFIPGQGASTEAFF. CDR3 DNA: TGTGCCAGCAGCTTCATCCCGGGACAGGGGGCGAGCACTGAAGCTTTCTTT. Full variable domain (rest looked up from reference TRBV7-9 and TRBJ1-1): DTGVSQNPRHKITKRGQNVTFRCDPISEHNRLYWYRQTLGQGPEFLTYFQNEAQLEKSRLLSDRFSAERPKGSFSTLEIQRTEQGDSAMYLCASSFIPGQGASTEAFFGQGTRLTVV.